This T cell receptor beta chain emerged from a study of OX40 agonist ivuxolimab in advanced cancers. The CDR3 runs to 14 residues. Per germline, CDR1 LNHDA and CDR2 SQIVND (reference sequence). Deletions cut 3 bases from V and 3 bases from J, with 12 bases between. To note about this clone: Its antigen remains unidentified.

Sequencing was performed with immunoSEQ multiplex PCR; in TCRdb, only in-frame clones are kept and a portion is missing. The sample has around 30,000 clones; about nine tenths are singletons. Study-wide points: On average, CD8+ T cells had more expanded clones than CD4+.

The source of this sequence is an adult with an advanced solid tumor such as melanoma, head and neck, liver or kidney cancer. The sample here was CD4+ or CD8+ T cells sorted from blood, taken in a trial of the OX40 agonist ivuxolimab. The rearrangement uses TRBV19 and TRBJ2-7, with D maybe TRBD1 (6 bases). Here the CDR3 DNA reads TGTGCCAGTAGTATCGCAGGGGAGTTCTACGAGCAGTACTTC. This translates into CASSIAGEFYEQYF.